This T cell receptor beta chain comes out of a study of vaccination and CD4 T cells after COVID-19. The treatment was: approximately 9-day PBMC culture with coronavirus spike peptide pools or control peptides (ViraFEST assay). Sequence data for DNA of cultured CD4+ T cells were generated by the Oncomine TCR Beta short-read assay. TCRdb itself ran the PCR reads through MiXCR, one entry per CDR3 protein. The table has 7,100 or so distinct CDR3 sequences, about 64% seen once. The CDR3 has 14 amino acids. The V gene's germline CDR1 is SGHNT and CDR2 YYREEE (reference sequence). Deletions cut 0 bases from V and 8 bases from J, with 12 bases between. With respect to this clonotype: Antigen unknown.

The sequence was obtained from a human donor who had recovered from COVID-19. The chain is built from TRBV5-4 and TRBJ1-3, with D hard to call. Sequencing used CD4+ T cells from blood, cultured in vitro. The CDR3 coding sequence is TGTGCCAGCAGCTTGGAGGCTGGGAGCGACACCATATATTTT. Translation gives CASSLEAGSDTIYF.